This T cell receptor beta chain was recovered during a study of a mutant IDH1 vaccine in newly diagnosed glioma. As for the study in general: In weeks 1, 3, 5, 7, 11, 15, 19 and 23, patients were vaccinated. Of the patients given treatment, approximately 60% were male and 37.5% were female, and a mean age of roughly 40 years was recorded. Earlier care involved radiotherapy, temozolomide, or both, and the majority received both. Vaccination started 4-6 weeks after radiotherapy alone, or with temozolomide cycles.

Documented time point: week 23, last vaccination. With topical imiquimod, each dose of the vaccine consisted of 300 ug of mutant IDH1 20-mer peptide. To note about this clone: What it binds is not known.

The protocol was immunoSEQ multiplex PCR, while the TCRdb copy is restricted to in-frame clones and leaves out a portion. The sample lists 50,000 to 65,000 clones, around 86% seen once, with more than 1.1% in the top ten. The CDR3 covers 14 residues. Germline V gene lookup returns CDR1 SGHNT and CDR2 YYREEE (reference sequence). The V segment lost 5 bases and the J segment 10 bases; nucleotides outside the gene matches: 14. This TCR was recovered from a man aged 35 to 55 with glioma. This chain connects TRBV5-4 to TRBJ1-2; 7 positions agree with TRBD1. The specimen comprised PBMCs, sampled from a glioma patient whose treatment included an IDH1 peptide vaccine. CDR3 nucleotide sequence: TGTGCCAGCAGTACGATCCGGGACAGTCTTTTCTACACCTTC. This sequence encodes CASSTIRDSLFYTF.